The rows below give T cell receptor beta chains drawn from one sample of a study of cytomegalovirus exposure and HLA in healthy donors. Some clones are missing from TCRdb's copy, which holds only in-frame ones; the method was immunoSEQ multiplex PCR. The sample lists some 110,000 clones, just under 75% seen once, with approximately 4.3% in the top ten. What was sequenced was PBMCs. The origin of the receptors is a man in his 60s in good health and CMV-seropositive. The conserved cysteine and the conserved F or W are not part of the CDR3 here. Expanded clones are given a class, and other clones once, few, many or no size at all.

>TRBJ2-3|few|TRBV7-2
ASSLGGFTDTQY
>TRBJ1-5|once|TRBV2
ASSEPPPIAQH
>TRBJ1-2|.|TRBV27
ASSWAGRGGYT
>TRBJ2-5|few|TRBV19
ASSGLETQY
>TRBJ1-2|.|TRBV7-9
ATISASGLGYT
>TRBJ1-4|.|TRBV9
ASSLDRGSEKLF
>TRBJ2-7|.|TRBV5-8
ASSPARVYEQY
>TRBJ1-2|.|TRBV19
ASTRDHFYGYT
>TRBJ1-6|few|TRBV28
ASTGTRNSPLH
>TRBJ2-1|.|TRBV9
ASSRTSGGYNEQF
>TRBJ2-2|few|TRBV4-1
ASSRGRVLSGELF